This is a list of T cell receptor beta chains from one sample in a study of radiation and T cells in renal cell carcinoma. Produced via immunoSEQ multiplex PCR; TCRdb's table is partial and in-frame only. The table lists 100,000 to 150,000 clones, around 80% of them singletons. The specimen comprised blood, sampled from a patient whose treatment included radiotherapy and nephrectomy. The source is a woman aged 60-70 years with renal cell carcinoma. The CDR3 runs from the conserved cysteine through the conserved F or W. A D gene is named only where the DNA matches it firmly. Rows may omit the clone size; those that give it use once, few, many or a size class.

CATSRGSRQGYQPQHF TGTGCCACCAGCAGAGGTTCGCGACAGGGTTATCAGCCCCAGCATTTT TRBJ1-5 TRBD1 NA TRBV15
CASSRTGDGYTF TGTGCCAGTAGCCGAACAGGGGATGGCTACACCTTC TRBJ1-2 TRBD1 NA TRBV19
CASIENQPQETQYF TGTGCCAGCATCGAAAACCAACCCCAAGAGACCCAGTACTTC TRBJ2-5 NA NA TRBV7-9
CAIGPGISTDTQYF TGTGCCATCGGGCCGGGCATTAGCACAGATACGCAGTATTTT TRBJ2-3 NA NA TRBV10-3
CASTVRGGNTEAFF TGTGCCAGTACGGTCCGAGGGGGGAATACTGAAGCTTTCTTT TRBJ1-1 NA NA TRBV19
CASSMSHMDYGYTF TGTGCCAGTAGTATGAGCCACATGGACTATGGCTACACCTTC TRBJ1-2 NA NA TRBV19
CASSPGRPSSYNEQFF TGTGCCAGCTCCCCCGGTCGGCCCAGCTCCTACAATGAGCAGTTCTTC TRBJ2-1 NA NA TRBV18
CASQRQGRTEAFF TGTGCCAGCCAGAGACAGGGGCGTACTGAAGCTTTCTTT TRBJ1-1 TRBD1 NA TRBV28
CASSYGEPQDGYTF TGTGCCAGCAGTTACGGCGAACCTCAAGATGGCTACACCTTC TRBJ1-2 NA once TRBV6-5
CASRLAGNTGELFF TGTGCCAGCAGGCTAGCGGGGAACACCGGGGAGCTGTTTTTT TRBJ2-2 TRBD2 NA TRBV2
CAIPGDPTNEKLFF TGTGCCATTCCAGGGGACCCAACTAATGAAAAACTGTTTTTT TRBJ1-4 NA NA TRBV6-9
CASGLVGGTEAFF TGTGCTAGTGGTTTGGTAGGAGGCACTGAAGCTTTCTTT TRBJ1-1 NA few TRBV12-5
CASSLSGYTDTQYF TGCGCCAGCAGCCTTAGCGGATACACAGATACGCAGTATTTT TRBJ2-3 NA once TRBV5-1
CASSSQQGNTEAFF TGTGCCAGCAGCTCGCAACAGGGTAACACTGAAGCTTTCTTT TRBJ1-1 NA NA TRBV7-8
CASSTWDSSYNSPLHF TGCGCCAGCAGCACCTGGGACAGCTCCTATAATTCACCCCTCCACTTT TRBJ1-6 TRBD1 NA TRBV5-1
CATSGGQNYGYTF TGTGCCACCAGCGGAGGACAGAACTATGGCTACACCTTC TRBJ1-2 NA NA TRBV15
CAWSGGSPGAGYEQYF TGTGCCTGGAGCGGGGGCTCACCCGGGGCGGGCTACGAGCAGTACTTC TRBJ2-7 NA NA TRBV30
CASSLGGGNQPQHF TGTGCCAGCAGCTTGGGAGGTGGAAATCAGCCCCAGCATTTT TRBJ1-5 NA once TRBV5-4
CASSFVGNEQFF TGTGCCAGCAGTTTCGTTGGGAATGAGCAGTTCTTC TRBJ2-1 NA NA TRBV28
CASSFPTSSGNTIYF TGTGCCAGCAGCTTTCCGACGAGCTCTGGAAACACCATATATTTT TRBJ1-3 NA NA TRBV9
CASSLDDGNTIYF TGCGCCAGCAGCTTAGATGATGGAAACACCATATATTTT TRBJ1-3 NA NA TRBV5-1
CSASNTEAFF TGCAGTGCTAGCAACACTGAAGCTTTCTTT TRBJ1-1 NA few TRBV20-1
CASSQVGQWGSPLHF TGCGCCAGCAGCCAAGTCGGGCAGTGGGGTTCACCCCTCCACTTT TRBJ1-6 NA few TRBV4-1
CAWSLTRDNSPLHF TGTGCCTGGAGTCTTACACGGGATAATTCACCCCTCCACTTT TRBJ1-6 NA NA TRBV30
CASRTGDSSYNSPLHF TGCGCCAGCAGGACAGGCGACTCCTCCTATAATTCACCCCTCCACTTT TRBJ1-6 NA NA TRBV5-1
CASSLRESGEAFF TGTGCCAGCAGCTTAAGGGAGAGTGGTGAAGCTTTCTTT TRBJ1-1 NA NA TRBV7-9
CASSFRDSPKEQYF TGCGCCAGCAGCTTCCGGGACAGCCCTAAAGAGCAGTACTTC TRBJ2-7 TRBD1 NA TRBV5-1
CASSGRRLEEAFF TGTGCCAGTTCGGGACGCCGCCTTGAAGAAGCTTTCTTT TRBJ1-1 NA NA TRBV19
CAWRWTYTGELFF TGTGCCTGGAGGTGGACCTACACCGGGGAGCTGTTTTTT TRBJ2-2 NA NA TRBV30
CASSPGRVQPQHF TGTGCCAGTAGCCCAGGGAGGGTTCAGCCCCAGCATTTT TRBJ1-5 NA few TRBV19
CASNPTGGSSPLHF TGTGCCAGCAACCCGACAGGGGGTAGCTCACCCCTCCACTTT TRBJ1-6 TRBD1 NA TRBV27
CASSLWTDSGNTIYF TGTGCCAGCAGCTTGTGGACAGACTCTGGAAACACCATATATTTT TRBJ1-3 NA NA TRBV5-6
CASSLGLAGNEQFF TGCGCCAGCAGCTTGGGACTAGCAGGCAATGAGCAGTTCTTC TRBJ2-1 TRBD2 NA TRBV5-1
CASSLQLRRGTGELFF TGTGCCAGCAGCTTGCAGCTCCGACGAGGCACCGGGGAGCTGTTTTTT TRBJ2-2 NA NA TRBV5-6
CASSLVGNAVDTQYF TGTGCCAGCAGCTTAGTAGGGAATGCGGTGGATACGCAGTATTTT TRBJ2-3 NA NA TRBV7-9
CASSRSADVSTNEKLFF TGTGCCAGCAGCAGATCAGCGGACGTATCAACTAATGAAAAACTGTTTTTT TRBJ1-4 NA few TRBV5-4
CASSEALRREAFF TGTGCCAGCAGTGAAGCGCTTCGGAGGGAAGCTTTCTTT TRBJ1-1 NA few TRBV6-1
CASSPGYTGNTEAFF TGTGCCAGCAGCCCAGGGTATACAGGGAACACTGAAGCTTTCTTT TRBJ1-1 NA NA TRBV5-4
CASTTRDSLQETQYF TGTGCCAGCACCACCCGGGACAGCCTCCAAGAGACCCAGTACTTC TRBJ2-5 TRBD1 NA TRBV27
CASSSTDRAKEQYF TGTGCCAGCAGCTCCACGGACAGGGCTAAAGAGCAGTACTTC TRBJ2-7 TRBD1 NA TRBV11-2
CASTSAGIYNEQFF TGTGCCAGCACATCGGCGGGCATATACAATGAGCAGTTCTTC TRBJ2-1 NA once TRBV6-1